This record concerns one T cell receptor beta chain sequence. Antigen unknown. Nashville, Tennessee was home to all donors, each a Caucasian adult. This entry is derived from a study of shared clonotypes between healthy human individuals. Measured with immunoSEQ multiplex PCR; TCRdb has only the in-frame clones, and not every one. The sample yields about 1.1 million clones, 70% to 80% seen once. V was trimmed by 0 bases and J by 3 bases, leaving 12 bases between them. The CDR3 is 15 amino acids. Germline loops: CDR1 LNHNV, CDR2 YYDKDF (reference sequence). Notes on the study in general: Collection of samples was limited to blood; tissue repertoires likely differ. Estimated richness was generally greater in naive than memory subsets.

V gene TRBV15 combines with J gene TRBJ2-7, with D possibly being TRBD2 (6 bases). Specimen: memory CD4+ T cells from PBMCs. As to subset: CD45RA-negative fraction. This clonotype was sampled from a man between 18 and 35 years old in good health. Some clones in this sample may be carry-over from other donors' samples. CDR3 protein: CATSRDLDYNYEQYF. In nucleotides, the CDR3 is TGTGCCACCAGCAGAGACCTGGACTATAACTACGAGCAGTACTTC.